This TCR beta chain was sequenced for a study of shared clonotypes between healthy human individuals (dated by TCRdb to about 2020). With respect to the entire study: A few men and two women, aged 18 to 49 years, made up the cohort. For each donor, CD4 naive and CD4 memory were each run on three plates, CD8 naive on two plates, and CD8 memory on one plate. To estimate repertoire size and how much clonotypes are shared between individuals, the study performed deep sequencing of blood TCR repertoires from a handful of healthy adults. Different laboratories and diverse techniques were used to prepare libraries and sequence TCR repertoires, to increase sequencing depth and limit assay-specific biases. Leukapheresis yielded between about 0.85 and 10 billion PBMCs per donor. The research as a whole found: Only blood was sampled, and tissue TCR repertoires likely differ from those in blood. Rarefaction of sorted-subset datasets indicated incomplete sequencing despite the large sequencing depth. When a handful of donors were compared, the shared fraction of clonotypes was about 5.4% for naive CD4, 3.5% to 4% for naive CD8, more than 2% for memory CD4, and roughly 0.4% for memory CD8. Compared with non-shared clonotypes, the clonotypes found in all four sorted-subset donors had higher generation probabilities. The genetic and exposure-history diversity represented was limited by the small number of donors. Based on pairwise subsampling, the degree of clonotype sharing among donors was expected to be affected by sequencing depth. Larger estimated clonotype richness was generally found for naive subsets than for memory subsets.

In the case of this clone: Its antigen target is currently unknown. The input lacks base qualities; no much larger clone sits a single base away. Additional DNA sequences in this sample encode the identical CDR3.

The donors were healthy, HIV-negative adults with no recently reported acute infections or vaccinations. Only Caucasian adults living in Nashville, Tennessee, USA were represented among the donors. CD4+ T cells were enriched through magnetic negative selection, after which naive cells were positively selected on CD45RA and the remaining negative fraction served as the memory subset. After blood collection by leukapheresis, PBMCs were isolated using Ficoll-Histopaque density gradient centrifugation and then cryopreserved in the vapor phase of liquid nitrogen. Analytical flow cytometry was used to check the purity and quantity of every magnetically sorted T cell population. From each sorted fraction, genomic DNA was isolated and quantified by UV absorbance on a Nanodrop 2000c. The junction shows trimming of 2 bases on V and 6 bases on J, and the gene matches do not reach 2 bases of it. The CDR3 runs 15 amino acids, cysteine and phenylalanine included. Solely the CDR3 DNA is kept, with 45 bases framed from the first base. The germline V gene sets CDR1 to KGHSH and CDR2 to LQKENI.

Using the deep immunoSEQ assay, multiplex PCR amplified TCR CDR3 regions from genomic DNA. Extracted genomic DNA from each cell subset was distributed evenly across all wells of several immunoSEQ 96-well plates, and each plate was treated as a replicate. For sorted subsets, 200 to 250 ng genomic DNA, equal to tens of thousands of T cell genomes, was loaded into each replicate PCR. Purified libraries were measured with a Qubit 3.0 fluorometer, size-checked on a Bioanalyzer 2100, and measured again with the KAPA Library Quantification kit. A separate single-read 150-cycle Illumina NextSeq 550 flow cell was used to sequence each immunoSEQ 96-well plate. The source study handled its data this way. Because the immunoSEQ output included only junctional sequences and no quality scores, the filtering could not be the same as the filtering used for full-length reads. Sequences were annotated with PyIR, a Python wrapper for IgBLAST v1.9, using IMGT germline references to assign V/J genes and CDR3. Reads with weak V/J assignments (E-value above 1e-6), missing CDR3, stop codons, out-of-frame junctions, or ambiguous translated residues were removed. V3J clonotypes were defined as sequences sharing an identical inferred V gene, J gene, and CDR3 amino acid sequence. Percentage overlap between repertoires was calculated by dividing the number of shared unique clonotypes by the size of the smaller repertoire. Repertoire richness was assessed with RTK rarefaction, the Chao1 estimator, and Recon v2.1 estimates of unobserved clonotypes. For all TCRbeta clonotypes obtained by the gDNA method from four donors, generation probabilities were computed with OLGA. TCRdb re-hosts the immuneACCESS table, in-frame sequences only. Its copies lack some clones; in the studies checked, an unresolved V gene accounts for under half of them, and the cause for the rest is not known. V, J and clone size are taken as reported in that table, and D and trimming were inferred from the DNA itself. The table for this sample lists roughly 2.2 million clones; 85% to 95% of them were counted only once. The top ten constitute approximately 0.4% of the sample.

The source is a young man in good health. Some clones in this sample may be carry-over from other donors' samples. Source material: naive CD4+ T cells from PBMCs. The meaning of the sample's cell subset or site label: CD45RA+ positively selected. The sequence joins TRBV18 to TRBJ1-5, with TRBD1 matching 12 junction bases. The DNA is TGTGCCAGCTCACCAGGGACAGGGGGCATTCAGCCCCAGCATTTT. It codes for CASSPGTGGIQPQHF.